One and the same sample provided the 31 T cell receptor beta chains below, sequenced in a study of beta chain features in type 1 diabetes. Points from the study as a whole: Significant though moderate, a shortening of TCRB CDR3s appeared in all four CD4+ subsets of Type 1 diabetes patients.

Their recognized antigens are unknown. cDNA synthesis used the whole RNA isolate, giving expressed TCRB sequences. This table comes from immunoSEQ multiplex PCR, and its TCRdb copy is limited to in-frame clones, with some not included. The table lists 150,000 to 200,000 clones, 7.8% of them singletons. Sample: central memory CD4+ T cells from blood. These receptors originate from a woman aged 40 to 49 with type 1 diabetes.

This chain uses TRBV5-1 with TRBJ1-2, with D perhaps TRBD1 (6 bases). This CDR3 is built from 13 residues. Germline CDR1 reads SGHRS; CDR2 reads YFSETQ. The V and J ends lost 0 bases and 8 bases respectively, with 11 bases between them. The DNA of the CDR3 is TGCGCCAGCAGCTTGGATGGACAGAGGGGCTACACCTTC. Its translation: CASSLDGQRGYTF.

This clone was seen only a few times. This chain links TRBV11-2 with TRBJ2-5, with 9 bases fitting TRBD2. CDR1 SGHAT and CDR2 FQNNGV come from the germline V gene. This CDR3 region has 13 residues. V dropped 1 base and J dropped 9; count of bases not matched to a gene: 3. The CDR3 DNA reads as TGTGCCAGCAGCTTAGCCCAGCGGGAGGCCCAGTACTTC. It is translated as CASSLAQREAQYF.

The V call is TRBV7-9, the J call TRBJ2-3, with 7 bases matching TRBD1. Trimming at V came to 5 bases and at J to 4 bases, leaving 12 bases not matched to a gene. The germline V gene has CDR1 SEHNR and CDR2 FQNEAQ (reference sequence). The CDR3 has 16 amino acids. CDR3 bases: TGTGCCAGCAGCGAACTGGCACAGGGGCCCCCAGATACGCAGTATTTT. Its protein is CASSELAQGPPDTQYF.

The gene calls are TRBV9 and TRBJ2-5, with a tentative D call TRBD2 (5 bases). Looked up from germline, CDR1 is SGDLS and CDR2 is YYNGEE. The V end lost 0 bases, the J end lost 5 bases, and 11 bases lay between the germline ends. CDR3 length: 14 residues. The DNA of the CDR3 is TGTGCCAGCAGCGTAGAGGCCACGGGGGAGACCCAGTACTTC. It encodes CASSVEATGETQYF.

The chain joins TRBV7-8 to TRBJ1-1; D may be TRBD1 (5 bases). With 5 bases removed from V and 5 bases from J, the gap between germline ends came to 15 bases. Per germline, CDR1 SGHVS and CDR2 FQNEAQ. The CDR3 has 14 amino acids. As DNA, the CDR3 is TGTGCCAGCAGCCCGTCGGGGGGTGAGACTGAAGCTTTCTTT. Its translation is CASSPSGGETEAFF.

CDR3 sequence: CASSQDVRGDEQYF. DNA for the CDR3: TGTGCCAGCAGCCAAGATGTTAGGGGTGACGAGCAGTACTTC. This chain joins TRBV4-2 and TRBJ2-7; maybe TRBD1 (5 bases). CDR1 and CDR2 from the germline V gene are LGHNA and YNFKEQ. V was pared by 0 bases and J by 5 bases, with 11 bases between. The CDR3 spans 14 residues.

The rearrangement joins TRBV7-2 to TRBJ2-7; 9 nucleotides align to TRBD2. V lost 4 bases to trimming and J lost 3 bases; unmatched junction nucleotides: 7. CDR1 SGHTA and CDR2 FQGNSA come from the germline V gene. The CDR3 sequence is 15 residues long. CDR3 sequence: CASSYRAGGGYEQYF. The CDR3 coding sequence is TGTGCCAGCAGCTATCGCGCGGGGGGGGGCTACGAGCAGTACTTC.

The chain joins TRBV5-1 to TRBJ2-3, with TRBD2 identical over 11 bases. Germline V CDR1 and CDR2: SGHRS, YFSETQ. V was pared by 7 bases and J by 4 bases, with 8 bases of the junction left unmatched. The CDR3 has 15 amino acids. Written as DNA, the CDR3 is TGCGCCAGCTTACCGGGACTAGCGGTTTCAGATACGCAGTATTTT. Encoded protein: CASLPGLAVSDTQYF.

This clone occurred a few times. The V and J genes are TRBV7-9 and TRBJ1-1; unclear D gene. The V end was cut by 9 bases, the J end by 2 bases, with 13 bases between. The CDR3 totals 13 residues. Germline V gene data show CDR1 as SEHNR and CDR2 as FQNEAQ (reference sequence). The CDR3 sequence is CARSPGVNTEAFF. The CDR3 nucleotides are TGTGCCAGATCCCCGGGAGTTAACACTGAAGCTTTCTTT.

This clone was recorded once. The rearrangement uses TRBV18 and TRBJ2-2, with D possibly TRBD2 on 6 matching bases. CDR3 length equals 16 residues. V lost 3 bases and J lost 7, with 18 bases in between. In germline, CDR1 is KGHSH, CDR2 LQKENI. The CDR3 spells CASSPTGGAFGGELFF. In nucleotides, the CDR3 is TGTGCCAGCTCACCGACCGGGGGAGCCTTCGGCGGGGAGCTGTTTTTT.

V gene TRBV15 combines with J gene TRBJ2-4; D is unclear. Per the germline V gene, CDR1 is LNHNV and CDR2 is YYDKDF (reference sequence). This CDR3 has 13 amino acids. V lost 0 bases and J lost 4, with 4 bases in between. The CDR3 sequence is CATSRDLKNIQYF. The CDR3 nucleotides read TGTGCCACCAGCAGAGACCTTAAAAACATTCAGTACTTC.

This clone has at least ten counts. The J gene is TRBJ1-1, the V gene TRBV9; D is unclear. Trimming shortened V by 0 bases and J by 3 bases, and 6 bases separated the two germline ends. Germline CDR1 is SGDLS and CDR2 is YYNGEE. The CDR3 runs 13 residues. The CDR3 region is CASSVVSDTEAFF. CDR3 in DNA: TGTGCCAGCAGCGTAGTGTCAGACACTGAAGCTTTCTTT.

This clone came up many times. Within the sample, other DNA sequences also encode this same CDR3. The chain uses TRBV18 and TRBJ1-1; no firm D call. Germline lookup yields CDR1 KGHSH and CDR2 LQKENI. This CDR3 has 13 amino acids. V dropped 3 bases and J dropped 3 bases, with 8 bases sitting between them. The CDR3 DNA sequence: TGTGCCAGCTCACCCCGGAGGGACACTGAAGCTTTCTTT. Encoded protein: CASSPRRDTEAFF.

This clone turned up a few times. This rearrangement joins TRBV29-1 to TRBJ2-1; TRBD2 agrees at 9 bases. This CDR3 contains 16 residues. CDR1 and CDR2 from the germline V gene are SQVTM and ANQGSEA. The V gene end was trimmed by 5 bases and the J gene end by 9 bases; junction bases not matched to a gene: 17. CDR3 in DNA: TGCAGCGTTTTTACCTTAGGGCTAGCGGGGCGGAGTGAGCAGTTCTTC. Its translation: CSVFTLGLAGRSEQFF.

This chain joins TRBV6-1 and TRBJ1-6, with D uncertain. The CDR3 has 14 residues. Trimming took off 1 base at V and 7 bases at J, with 8 bases between the two ends. Looked up from germline, CDR1 is MNHNS and CDR2 is SASEGT. CDR3 in DNA: TGTGCCAGCAGTGAAGGGACGGGGAATTCACCCCTCCACTTT. Its protein is CASSEGTGNSPLHF.

The gene calls are TRBV4-2 and TRBJ1-2; possible D gene TRBD1, 5 bases. The V gene lost 3 bases and the J gene lost 2 bases, with 13 bases spanning the gap. Germline V gene data show CDR1 as LGHNA and CDR2 as YNFKEQ. CDR3 length: 15 residues. CDR3 sequence reads: CASSQPADRNYGYTF. CDR3 bases: TGTGCCAGCAGCCAGCCCGCCGACAGAAACTATGGCTACACCTTC.

The sample holds a few counts of this clone. J is TRBJ1-2 and V is TRBV7-8, with 7 bases lining up with TRBD1. The CDR3 is 14 amino acids. The junction had 10 bases not matched to a gene; V was cut back by 10 bases and J by 2 bases. The germline V gene encodes CDR1 SGHVS and CDR2 FQNEAQ. This CDR3 reads CATGGDSGNYGYTF. CDR3 DNA: TGTGCCACCGGGGGGGACAGTGGAAACTATGGCTACACCTTC.

The genes are TRBV7-8 and TRBJ2-3; perhaps TRBD2 as D (5 bases). This CDR3 comprises 15 residues. Trimming left V 1 base short and J 6 bases short, with 14 bases between. CDR1 SGHVS and CDR2 FQNEAQ come from the germline V gene. For the CDR3, the DNA is TGTGCCAGCAGCTTAGTTCTGGCCGGCGGGGATACGCAGTATTTT. It yields the protein CASSLVLAGGDTQYF.

This clone has more than one count but fewer than ten. The gene calls are TRBV18 and TRBJ1-1; D is uncertain. Germline CDR1 KGHSH, CDR2 LQKENI. The CDR3 loop spans 16 amino acids. V lost 4 bases, J lost 5 bases, and 20 bases lay in between. The CDR3, as DNA: TGTGCCAGCTCACTAAGTAGAACCCGGGCGGGGACTGAAGCTTTCTTT. Translating it yields CASSLSRTRAGTEAFF.

The chain couples TRBV7-9 to TRBJ2-5, with a tentative D call TRBD2 (6 bases). Germline V gene lookup returns CDR1 SEHNR and CDR2 FQNEAQ (reference sequence). The germline V and J ends were trimmed by 3 bases and 7 bases, with 15 bases remaining between them. The CDR3 runs to 14 residues. CDR3 coding DNA: TGTGCCAGCAGCTTGGTGGCGGGGTCAGGGACCCAGTACTTC. This sequence encodes CASSLVAGSGTQYF.

This clone was observed a handful of times. The DNA of the CDR3 is TGCGCCAGCAGCTTGTCAGGATTCCAAGAGACCCAGTACTTC. Encoded protein: CASSLSGFQETQYF. This rearrangement joins TRBV5-1 to TRBJ2-5; D not resolved. Trimming took off 1 base at V and 1 base at J, with 8 bases between the two ends. Germline CDR1 reads SGHRS; CDR2 reads YFSETQ. This CDR3 is 14 amino acids long.

The genes are TRBV13 and TRBJ2-1, with D possibly TRBD1 on 5 matching bases. This CDR3 has 17 amino acids. Germline CDR1 is PRHDT and CDR2 is FYEKMQ (reference sequence). Between the trimmed V and J ends, which lost 0 bases and 5 bases, there was a span of 17 bases. CDR3 in amino acids: CASSLGSPKGRDNEQFF. The CDR3 bases are TGTGCCAGCAGCTTAGGTTCCCCAAAGGGGCGTGACAATGAGCAGTTCTTC.

In this sample, this clone turned up a few times. This chain's CDR3 is CASSFRGEIQPDTQYF. The CDR3 DNA reads as TGTGCCAGCAGCTTCCGGGGAGAGATTCAGCCAGATACGCAGTATTTT. This sequence joins TRBV7-2 and TRBJ2-3; weak D call: TRBD2 (5 bases). The CDR3 has 16 residues. Deletions cut 3 bases from V and 4 bases from J, with 17 bases between. Germline-derived CDR1 and CDR2 are SGHTA and FQGNSA.

This clone was recorded many times. J is TRBJ1-4 and V is TRBV14; TRBD1 agrees at 7 bases. In germline, CDR1 is SGHDN, CDR2 FVKESK. This CDR3 comprises 13 residues. V lost 6 bases, J lost 5 bases, and 3 bases stayed unmatched. CDR3 bases: TGTGCCAGCAGTCGGGGACAGAATGAAAAACTGTTTTTT. It is translated as CASSRGQNEKLFF.

This clone was seen only a few times. The rearrangement links TRBV7-3 to TRBJ2-3; 9 bases match TRBD2. Germline loops: CDR1 SGHTA, CDR2 FQGTGA. V gave up 2 bases and J gave up 6 bases; unmatched junction bases: 3. The CDR3 has 14 amino acids. CDR3 DNA: TGTGCCAGCAGCTTAGCGGGAGGGATGGATACGCAGTATTTT. This sequence encodes CASSLAGGMDTQYF.

This clone was seen more than once but under ten times. The junction shows a germline mismatch at one end, possibly a read error. The rearrangement links TRBV7-7 to TRBJ2-5; TRBD1 agrees at 7 bases. CDR3 length: 13 amino acids. Germline-derived CDR1 and CDR2 are SSHAT and FNYEAQ (reference sequence). The CDR3 sequence is CASSLVGQGDQYF. In nucleotides, the CDR3 is TGTGCTAGCAGCTTAGTTGGCCAGGGGGACCAGTACTTC.

V is TRBV7-9 and J is TRBJ1-1, with D possibly TRBD1 on 6 matching bases. The V and J ends lost 5 bases and 1 base respectively, with 8 bases between them. This CDR3 contains 13 residues. CDR1 and CDR2 (germline): SEHNR, FQNEAQ (reference sequence). Here the CDR3 reads CASSTDRNTEAFF. CDR3 in DNA: TGTGCCAGCAGCACGGACAGGAACACTGAAGCTTTCTTT. Full variable domain (remainder filled in from reference TRBV7-9 and TRBJ1-1): DTGVSQNPRHKITKRGQNVTFRCDPISEHNRLYWYRQTLGQGPEFLTYFQNEAQLEKSRLLSDRFSAERPKGSFSTLEIQRTEQGDSAMYLCASSTDRNTEAFFGQGTRLTVV.

The V gene is TRBV7-9, the J gene TRBJ2-1; D possibly corresponds to TRBD1 (7 bases). V shed 6 bases and J shed 12 bases, with 18 bases lying between them. Germline assignment: CDR1 SEHNR and CDR2 FQNEAQ (reference sequence). This CDR3 has 13 residues. In nucleotides, the CDR3 is TGTGCCAGCAGTGAGTTGGAGGGGGCAGGGCAGTTCTTC. Translation gives CASSELEGAGQFF.

The chain is built from TRBV15 and TRBJ2-1; 11 bases agree with TRBD2. The J segment lost 7 bases and the V segment lost 5 bases, leaving 10 bases of the junction unmatched. In germline, CDR1 is LNHNV, CDR2 YYDKDF (reference sequence). The CDR3 consists of 16 residues. The chain's CDR3 is CATSWGTSGSKNEQFF. As DNA, the CDR3 is TGTGCCACCAGCTGGGGTACTAGCGGGAGTAAGAATGAGCAGTTCTTC.

This clone was found a few times. V usage is TRBV5-5 and J usage is TRBJ1-5, with 8 nucleotides matching TRBD1. V dropped 1 base and J dropped 7; count of bases not matched to a gene: 7. The CDR3 covers 15 residues. Looked up from germline, CDR1 is SGHKS and CDR2 is YYEKEE (reference sequence). CDR3 DNA sequence: TGTGCCAGCAGCTTGATCAGGGGGCCTAGCCAGCCCCAGCATTTT. It specifies CASSLIRGPSQPQHF.

A note on this clone: The sample holds other DNA sequences that translate to the same CDR3. The V gene is TRBV30, the J gene TRBJ2-1, with TRBD2 matching over 7 bases. Germline V gene lookup returns CDR1 GTSNPN and CDR2 SVGIG (reference sequence). The CDR3 is 14 amino acids. J was trimmed by 4 bases and V by 0 bases; bases with no gene match: 3. The CDR3 DNA follows: TGTGCCTGGAGTGTACTAGCGCTGTACAATGAGCAGTTCTTC. It encodes CAWSVLALYNEQFF.